Listed below are T cell receptor beta chains from one sample, sequenced in a study of vaccination and CD4 T cells after COVID-19. Antigens of these TCRs are unknown. TCRdb reprocessed the PCR reads via MiXCR and lists one record per CDR3 protein. Of fewer than 20,000 distinct CDR3 sequences in the sample, about 42% are singletons; the top ten hold about 6.3%. The sequencing used CD4+ T cells from blood, cultured in vitro, collected before SARS-CoV-2 vaccination. The receptors come from a human donor who had recovered from COVID-19. Each CDR3 is given with its conserved first and last residue. D genes are given only for firm matches. Rows may omit the clone size; those that give it use once, few, many or a size class.

clone_size	v_call	j_call	d_call	cdr3_nt	cdr3_aa
NA	TRBV28	TRBJ1-5	NA	TGTGCCAGCAGTCTCAGGACCCCAAGGGATCAGCCCCAGCATTTT	CASSLRTPRDQPQHF
NA	TRBV6-1	TRBJ2-1	TRBD2	TGTGCCAGCAGTACCCCCCACAGCGGGGGTGGCGATGAGCAGTTCTTC	CASSTPHSGGGDEQFF
NA	TRBV7-9	TRBJ1-2	NA	TGTGCCAGCAGTCCCGGGACCGCTGCCGCTGTCTATGGCTACACCTTC	CASSPGTAAAVYGYTF
NA	TRBV25-1	TRBJ1-2	NA	TGTGCCAGCAGCGGGGGCGGCGGCTACACCTTC	CASSGGGGYTF
few	TRBV28	TRBJ2-2	TRBD2	TGTGCCAGCAGCCCGCCGACTAGCGGGAGGATCGGGGAGCTGTTTTTT	CASSPPTSGRIGELFF
few	TRBV15	TRBJ1-1	TRBD1	TGTGCCACCAGCAGAGGGGCCGGTGGAGGGGGCGGCACTGAAGCTTTCTTT	CATSRGAGGGGGTEAFF
NA	TRBV19	TRBJ1-5	TRBD1	TGTGCCAGTAGTATGACAGGGGTTGTCTATCAGCCCCAGCATTTT	CASSMTGVVYQPQHF
few	TRBV6-1	TRBJ1-1	NA	TGTGCCAGCAGATCAGAACAGGAGAACACTGAAGCTTTCTTT	CASRSEQENTEAFF
NA	TRBV7-9	TRBJ2-7	NA	TGTGCCAGCAGTACGAACCTAGCGTTTGCCGAGCAGTACTTC	CASSTNLAFAEQYF
few	TRBV20-1	TRBJ2-2	TRBD1	TGCAGTGCTAGCTCGCGACAGGGGAACACCGGGGAGCTGTTTTTT	CSASSRQGNTGELFF
NA	TRBV27	TRBJ2-7	TRBD1	TGTGCCAGCAGTTTCAGGACAGGGATGGGCGACGAGCAGTACTTC	CASSFRTGMGDEQYF
NA	TRBV20-1	TRBJ2-7	TRBD2	TGCAGTGCTAGGGCCCCCCATAGCGGGTCCTACGAGCAGTACTTC	CSARAPHSGSYEQYF
few	TRBV6-5	TRBJ1-6	NA	TGTGCCAGCAGTTACGCGAATTCACCCCTCCACTTT	CASSYANSPLHF
NA	TRBV20-1	TRBJ1-1	NA	TGCAGGGCAAGGAAGACGAGCACTGAAGCTTTCTTT	CRARKTSTEAFF
NA	TRBV19	TRBJ1-1	NA	TGTGCCAGTAGTAGGGACGAGTGGGGAGGGACTGAAGCTTTCTTT	CASSRDEWGGTEAFF
few	TRBV7-9	TRBJ2-1	TRBD1	TGTGCCAGCAGCTTACGGGACAGGGACAATGAGCAGTTCTTC	CASSLRDRDNEQFF
NA	TRBV2	TRBJ1-5	TRBD1	TGTGCCAGCAGTGCTGACAGGGGGTATCAGCCCCAGCATTTT	CASSADRGYQPQHF
few	TRBV6-4	TRBJ2-2	NA	TGTGCCAGCAGTGCGGGACCGAACACCGGGGAGCTGTTTTTT	CASSAGPNTGELFF
few	TRBV20-1	TRBJ1-2	NA	TGCAGTGCTGGTGATTGGGCGTATGGCTACACCTTC	CSAGDWAYGYTF
NA	TRBV10-3	TRBJ1-6	TRBD1	TGTGCCATCAGTCCGGGACAGGGAGATTCACCCCTCCACTTT	CAISPGQGDSPLHF
NA	TRBV28	TRBJ1-2	NA	TGTGCCAGCAGTATTGACAGGTTCTATGGCTACACCTTC	CASSIDRFYGYTF
NA	TRBV4-3	TRBJ2-1	NA	TGCGCCAGCAGCAAAGGGGTGAGCAGGGACTCCTACAATGAGCAGTTCTTC	CASSKGVSRDSYNEQFF
NA	TRBV7-3	TRBJ2-3	NA	TGTGCCAGCAGCTTAACGGGGCGGGGTGGCACAGATACGCAGTATTTT	CASSLTGRGGTDTQYF
once	TRBV5-4	TRBJ2-5	NA	TGTGCCAGCAGCCTTCCCTTAGAGACCCAGTACTTC	CASSLPLETQYF
NA	TRBV2	TRBJ1-5	TRBD1	TGTGCCAGTGGGGACAGGCGGATGAATCAGCCCCAGCATTTT	CASGDRRMNQPQHF
NA	TRBV12-3/TRBV12-4	TRBJ2-5	TRBD2	TGTGCCAGCAGTTTAAGCGGGGTTGAGACCCAGTACTTC	CASSLSGVETQYF
NA	TRBV5-1	TRBJ2-5	TRBD2	TGCGCCAGCAGCTTTTCGGGGGGACGGGAGACCCAGTACTTC	CASSFSGGRETQYF
NA	TRBV20-1	TRBJ1-3	NA	TGCAGTGCTGCTCGAGAGGGGACTTTT	CSAAREGTF
few	TRBV19	TRBJ1-5	NA	TGTGCCAGGGGATCGGGGGAAGAGGGTCAGCCCCAGCATTTT	CARGSGEEGQPQHF
few	TRBV5-1	TRBJ1-2	NA	TGCGCCAGCAGCTTTATGGGAGTGGCAGGAGCCGGCTACACCTTC	CASSFMGVAGAGYTF
NA	TRBV15	TRBJ1-3	NA	TGTGCCACCAGCAGATCGGGGACACCAGGAAACACCATATATTTT	CATSRSGTPGNTIYF
few	TRBV28	TRBJ1-2	NA	TGTGCCAGCAGTTTAGGGCAGGGGAACTATGGCTACACCTTC	CASSLGQGNYGYTF
few	TRBV6-5	TRBJ2-3	TRBD2	TGTGCCAGCAGTTCATTACCGGGACTAGCGACAGATACGCAGTATTTT	CASSSLPGLATDTQYF